Below, 13 T cell receptor beta chains from the same sample are listed, as sequenced in a study of blood T cell repertoires in COVID-19. Sequencing used immunoSEQ multiplex PCR; TCRdb keeps in-frame clones, though not all of them. The table shows some 320,000 clones, with 89% occurring only once. Sequenced: PBMCs or T cells enriched from blood (not recorded which). Receptors were obtained from a man aged 55 to 70 who had recovered from COVID-19.

The genes are TRBV7-3 and TRBJ1-5; the D is unclear. Trimming stripped 1 base from V and 3 bases from J, with 10 bases between. This CDR3 region has 15 residues. The germline CDR1 and CDR2 sequences are SGHTA and FQGTGA. The CDR3 region is CASSLIGTVNQPQHF. CDR3 nucleotide sequence: TGTGCCAGCAGCTTAATAGGCACAGTCAATCAGCCCCAGCATTTT. Based on the CDR3 plus reference TRBV7-3 and TRBJ1-5, the full variable domain is GAGVSQTPSNKVTEKGKYVELRCDPISGHTALYWYRQSLGQGPEFLIYFQGTGAADDSGLPNDRFFAVRPEGSVSTLKIQRTERGDSAVYLCASSLIGTVNQPQHFGDGTRLSIL.

The rearrangement joins TRBV7-3 to TRBJ1-5, with D maybe TRBD1 (5 bases). V was shortened by 7 bases and J by 6 bases, with 16 bases between the two germline ends. In germline, CDR1 is SGHTA, CDR2 FQGTGA. The CDR3 totals 14 residues. The CDR3 loop is CASTPSGWSQPQHF. Written as DNA, the CDR3 is TGTGCCAGCACCCCCTCAGGGTGGTCTCAGCCCCAGCATTTT.

This chain joins TRBV15 and TRBJ2-7; 7 bases align to TRBD1. CDR1 LNHNV and CDR2 YYDKDF come from the germline V gene (reference sequence). The CDR3 is made up of 15 amino acids. V lost 0 bases, J lost 2 bases, and 4 bases stayed unmatched. The CDR3 DNA is TGTGCCACCAGCAGAGATCTCGACAGGGCCTACGAGCAGTACTTC. Protein product: CATSRDLDRAYEQYF.

The chain is built from TRBV28 and TRBJ2-7; no clear D gene. Germline values: CDR1 MDHEN, CDR2 SYDVKM. CDR3 length equals 15 residues. Trimming shortened V by 5 bases and J by 4 bases, and 18 bases separated the two germline ends. This chain's CDR3 is CASSLPVTRRYEQYF. In DNA form, the CDR3 reads TGTGCCAGCAGTCTCCCCGTGACACGTCGTTACGAGCAGTACTTC.

The rearrangement joins TRBV11-3 to TRBJ2-2; no definite D call. The CDR3 consists of 13 residues. Germline loops: CDR1 SGHNT, CDR2 YENEEA. Between the trimmed V and J ends, which lost 4 bases and 7 bases, there was a span of 10 bases. In nucleotides, the CDR3 is TGTGCCAGCAGCTCCGTTGTGTACGGGGAGCTGTTTTTT. Protein product: CASSSVVYGELFF.

V is TRBV7-3 and J is TRBJ1-6; D remains ambiguous. The germline gives CDR1 SGHTA, CDR2 FQGTGA. V was trimmed by 1 base and J by 6 bases, leaving 7 bases between them. The CDR3 consists of 14 residues. The CDR3 here is CASSLSSVNSPLHF. The CDR3 nucleotides are TGTGCCAGCAGCTTAAGCTCGGTTAATTCACCCCTCCACTTT.

The V and J genes are TRBV7-3 and TRBJ2-3; tentative D call: TRBD2 (5 bases). V was trimmed by 4 bases and J by 5 bases, leaving 13 bases between them. CDR1 and CDR2 (germline): SGHTA, FQGTGA. CDR3 length: 14 residues. The CDR3 bases are TGTGCCAGCAGCTCCCCGGAGAGCGGAGATACGCAGTATTTT. Its translation: CASSSPESGDTQYF.

This chain connects TRBV10-3 to TRBJ2-7; TRBD1 matches at 9 bases. CDR1 ENHRY and CDR2 SYGVKD come from the germline V gene. The ends lost 6 bases at V and 5 bases at J; junction bases unmatched: 11. CDR3 size: 15 residues. CDR3 sequence: CAISSGQGDFDEQYF. The DNA of the CDR3 is TGTGCCATCAGCTCGGGACAGGGTGATTTCGACGAGCAGTACTTC.

The chain employs TRBV2 and TRBJ2-7, with 12 bases fitting TRBD2. Germline V gene data show CDR1 as SNHLY and CDR2 as FYNNEI. V was pared by 7 bases and J by 5 bases, with 6 bases of the junction left unmatched. The CDR3 has 14 amino acids. The CDR3 loop reads CASNRLAGEDEQYF. The DNA of the CDR3 is TGTGCCAGCAACCGACTAGCGGGAGAGGACGAGCAGTACTTC.

The V and J genes are TRBV18 and TRBJ1-6; no definite D call. The germline gives CDR1 KGHSH, CDR2 LQKENI. The CDR3 covers 14 residues. V dropped 2 bases and J dropped 7 bases, with 9 bases sitting between them. The CDR3 nucleotides read TGTGCCAGCTCACCAGGGCCGGGGAATTCACCCCTCCACTTT. Translated, it gives CASSPGPGNSPLHF.

The genes are TRBV9 and TRBJ2-3, with TRBD2 identical over 12 bases. The length of the CDR3 is 16 residues. The germline CDR1 and CDR2 sequences are SGDLS and YYNGEE. The trim removed 4 bases at V and 6 bases at J, leaving 9 bases unmatched. The CDR3 loop is CASSPRLAGAGDTQYF. The CDR3 nucleotides read TGTGCCAGCAGCCCGAGACTAGCGGGAGCGGGGGATACGCAGTATTTT.

The CDR3 coding sequence is TGTGCCAGCAGCTTAGCCGGTGTAGCTTTCTTT. It encodes CASSLAGVAFF. The J gene is TRBJ1-1, the V gene TRBV7-9; D unresolved. This CDR3 has 11 amino acids. Per germline, CDR1 SEHNR and CDR2 FQNEAQ (reference sequence). V was shortened by 0 bases and J by 10 bases, with 6 bases between the two germline ends. Based on the CDR3 plus reference TRBV7-9 and TRBJ1-1, the full variable domain is DTGVSQNPRHKITKRGQNVTFRCDPISEHNRLYWYRQTLGQGPEFLTYFQNEAQLEKSRLLSDRFSAERPKGSFSTLEIQRTEQGDSAMYLCASSLAGVAFFGQGTRLTVV.

This chain links TRBV6-6 with TRBJ1-1; D is unclear. The ends were cut back, 4 bases at V and 8 bases at J, with 20 bases in the middle. CDR1 is MNHNY, CDR2 SVGAGI, per germline (reference sequence). This CDR3 has 15 residues. This CDR3 is CASSSTGAIEGEAFF. The CDR3 DNA is TGTGCCAGCAGTTCTACGGGTGCTATTGAAGGCGAAGCTTTCTTT.